This TCR beta chain originates from a study of T cell changes during pregnancy in multiple sclerosis. The protocol was immunoSEQ multiplex PCR, while the TCRdb copy is restricted to in-frame clones and leaves out a portion. The repertoire holds roughly 110,000 clones, with roughly nine tenths as singletons. The CDR3 has 18 residues. Trimming removed 0 bases at V and 2 bases at J, with 20 bases between. Germline V gene lookup returns CDR1 SGDLS and CDR2 YYNGEE. The material sequenced was peripheral blood, taken before pregnancy. The sequence came from a female donor with multiple sclerosis, enrolled in a pregnancy study. The genes are TRBV9 and TRBJ2-5; maybe TRBD2 (7 bases). CDR3 sequence: CASSVEGGGGTIQETQYF. Written as DNA, the CDR3 is TGTGCCAGCAGCGTAGAGGGGGGAGGGGGGACTATACAAGAGACCCAGTACTTC.